The present T cell receptor beta chain was sequenced within a study of blood T cell repertoires in COVID-19. Study-wide background: Acute and convalescent COVID-19 samples came from the United States, Italy and Spain. Sample material is recorded as cDNA or gDNA derived from T cells, B-cell-depleted T cells, or PBMCs.

The CDR3 has 15 residues. Germline V CDR1 and CDR2: MDHEN, SYDVKM. The germline V and J ends were trimmed by 2 bases and 0 bases, with 8 bases remaining between them. Authors' methods: Cell counts per sample came from amplifying reference gene primers. TCRdb's table, derived via immunoSEQ multiplex PCR, lists solely in-frame clones and lacks some. D and trimming come from the DNA, and the V and J calls and clone size come from that table. This sample has about 240,000 clones, with 86% found just once. The clonotype originates from a man aged 55 to 70 with acute or convalescent COVID-19. The chain employs TRBV28 and TRBJ1-3, with no clear D. The sequenced material came from peripheral blood. The CDR3 DNA is TGTGCCAGCAGTTTAACCAGTTACTCTGGAAACACCATATATTTT. This codes for CASSLTSYSGNTIYF.